This TCR beta chain was sequenced for a study of T cell clusters in autoimmune cytopenias. Study outcomes and limitations: Exclusive TRB clusters were 2.5 to 3-fold more numerous in healthy donors than in active autoimmune hepatitis. Clustering suggested that physiological T cell clusters were missing in primary autoimmune cytopenia patients.

The CDR3 covers 12 residues. About 39,000 genome equivalents of blood DNA were amplified for TRB. As regards this clonotype: No antigen is known for it.

One tube held mixed TRB-A and TRB-B primer pools for touch-down PCR. TCRdb re-analyzed the multiplex PCR reads; it lists each CDR3 protein once, without DNA. The sample table includes around 7,400 distinct CDR3 sequences. Input material: peripheral blood. V is TRBV12-3 or TRBV12-4 and J is TRBJ1-2; TCRdb's D gene call, TRBD1, goes unchecked for lack of DNA. The clonotype was recovered from a human donor with an autoimmune cytopenia or autoimmune hepatitis (not recorded which). The CDR3 sequence is CASRPGIYGYTF.